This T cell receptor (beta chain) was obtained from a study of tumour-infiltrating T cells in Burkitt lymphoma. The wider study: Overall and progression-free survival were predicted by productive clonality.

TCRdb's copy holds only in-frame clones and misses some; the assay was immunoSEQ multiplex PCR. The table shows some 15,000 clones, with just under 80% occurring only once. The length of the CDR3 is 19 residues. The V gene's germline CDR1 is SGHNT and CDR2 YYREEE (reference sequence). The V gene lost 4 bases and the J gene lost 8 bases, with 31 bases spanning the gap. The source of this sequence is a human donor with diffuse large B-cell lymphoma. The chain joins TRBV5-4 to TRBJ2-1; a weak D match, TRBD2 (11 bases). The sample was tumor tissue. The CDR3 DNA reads TGTGCCAGCAGCGCTGACAGGGGGCGAACTAGCGGGAGAAGAGATGAGCAGTTCTTC. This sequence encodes CASSADRGRTSGRRDEQFF.